Shown below are 10 T cell receptor beta chains from a single sample sequenced in a study of T cell responses to AZD1222 COVID-19 vaccine. Sequenced by immunoSEQ multiplex PCR; TCRdb stores in-frame clones only, minus some. Here the sample spans approximately 200,000 clones, approximately 93% being singletons. The sequences come from peripheral blood, collected 28 days after the second AZD1222 dose. Receptor source: an adult who received the AZD1222 COVID-19 vaccine.

This chain uses TRBV5-1 with TRBJ2-3, with TRBD2 identical over 9 bases. This CDR3 has 17 amino acids. Germline assignment: CDR1 SGHRS and CDR2 YFSETQ. V trimming: 5 bases; J trimming: 0 bases; junction bases outside the gene matches: 10. The CDR3 DNA sequence: TGCGCCAGCAGTTCGGGACTAGCAGCTTCGAGCACAGATACGCAGTATTTT. This encodes CASSSGLAASSTDTQYF.

Only a few counts were recorded for this clone. The rearrangement links TRBV24-1 to TRBJ2-1; D is ambiguous. The V end lost 5 bases, the J end lost 6 bases, and 13 bases lay between the germline ends. Germline assignment: CDR1 KGHDR and CDR2 SFDVKD. CDR3 size: 14 residues. DNA for the CDR3: TGTGCCACCAGTGCCAATGTTATACCCAATGAGCAGTTCTTC. Residues: CATSANVIPNEQFF.

The chain is built from TRBV18 and TRBJ2-5, with a tentative D call TRBD1 (6 bases). Germline loops: CDR1 KGHSH, CDR2 LQKENI. Trimming pared 3 bases from V and 1 base from J, leaving 12 bases between. The CDR3 contains 15 residues. CDR3 DNA: TGTGCCAGCTCACCGAGTCAGGGGAGCCAAGAGACCCAGTACTTC. This gives the protein CASSPSQGSQETQYF.

This chain joins TRBV19 and TRBJ1-1; the match to TRBD1 covers 8 bases. CDR3 length: 17 residues. V lost 2 bases, J lost 0 bases, and 8 bases stayed unmatched. Germline V gene sequence: CDR1 LNHDA, CDR2 SQIVND (reference sequence). The CDR3 region has the DNA TGTGCCAGTAGTATATCAGGGGGCAAGTCGGTGAACACTGAAGCTTTCTTT. This codes for CASSISGGKSVNTEAFF.

This chain uses TRBV28 with TRBJ2-2; possible D gene TRBD2, 6 bases. Between the trimmed V and J ends, which lost 4 bases and 4 bases, there was a span of 19 bases. Germline CDR1 and CDR2: MDHEN and SYDVKM. The CDR3 is 17 amino acids. The CDR3 DNA sequence: TGTGCCAGCAGTTCCGGAGGGAGGCTTTTGGGCACCGGGGAGCTGTTTTTT. It yields the protein CASSSGGRLLGTGELFF.

V gene TRBV5-1 combines with J gene TRBJ2-3, with TRBD2 matching over 7 bases. The CDR3 consists of 15 residues. V was clipped by 1 base and J by 2 bases; unmatched bases: 4. Germline V gene data show CDR1 as SGHRS and CDR2 as YFSETQ. For the CDR3, the DNA is TGCGCCAGCAGCTTGAGTAGCGGGCCCACAGATACGCAGTATTTT. Its protein is CASSLSSGPTDTQYF.

This rearrangement joins TRBV2 to TRBJ1-2, with 8 nucleotides matching TRBD1. V dropped 6 bases and J dropped 10; count of bases not matched to a gene: 7. Germline V lookup: CDR1 SNHLY, CDR2 FYNNEI. The CDR3 is 12 amino acids. CDR3 sequence reads: CASSVQGVDYTF. In nucleotides, the CDR3 is TGTGCCAGCAGCGTACAGGGGGTGGACTACACCTTC.

The rearrangement joins TRBV7-3 to TRBJ2-1, with 11 positions matching TRBD2. V gave up 3 bases and J gave up 5 bases; unmatched junction bases: 3. CDR1 is SGHTA, CDR2 FQGTGA, per germline. This CDR3 is built from 15 residues. The CDR3 is CASSFASGRNNEQFF. The CDR3 bases are TGTGCCAGCAGCTTCGCTAGCGGGAGGAACAATGAGCAGTTCTTC.

Here the CDR3 reads CASTLMGTGPNEQFF. The DNA of the CDR3 is TGTGCCAGCACTCTAATGGGTACGGGGCCCAATGAGCAGTTCTTC. The rearrangement links TRBV28 to TRBJ2-1; either TRBD1 or TRBD2 may supply D (5 bases each). Trimming stripped 7 bases from V and 6 bases from J, with 19 bases between. Per the germline V gene, CDR1 is MDHEN and CDR2 is SYDVKM. The CDR3 has 15 residues.

The rearrangement joins TRBV5-1 to TRBJ2-2; D possibly corresponds to TRBD1 (6 bases). The length of the CDR3 is 14 residues. CDR1 and CDR2 from the germline V gene are SGHRS and YFSETQ. V was trimmed by 9 bases and J by 6 bases, leaving 18 bases between them. The DNA for the CDR3 is TGCGCCAACCTCACAGGGCGGAAGGCCGGGGAGCTGTTTTTT. This codes for CANLTGRKAGELFF.